This record looks at one T cell receptor beta chain sequence and its context. Profiled with immunoSEQ multiplex PCR; TCRdb holds only in-frame clones, not every one. Altogether approximately 94,000 clones are present, about 90% being singletons, with the ten largest covering roughly 7.3%. This entry belongs to a study of blood T cell repertoires in COVID-19. In the study overall: Researchers got acute and convalescent COVID-19 samples from the United States, Italy and Spain.

The CDR3 is 15 amino acids. V lost 0 bases and J lost 1; bases outside the gene matches: 1. The germline V gene encodes CDR1 MNHNY and CDR2 SVGAGI (reference sequence). The chain is built from TRBV6-6 and TRBJ2-7; 9 bases match TRBD2. The sequence came from a man aged 30 to 45 in a cohort sampled during active COVID-19. Sequenced sample: peripheral blood. CDR3 sequence (DNA): TGTGCCAGCAGTTACTCGAGCGGGGGGTCCTACGAGCAGTACTTC. Residues: CASSYSSGGSYEQYF.